Presented here are 15 T cell receptor beta chains from one specimen sequenced in a study of identical twins. MiXCR was run by TCRdb on the 5' RACE reads, yielding one entry per CDR3 protein. The table lists fewer than 550,000 distinct CDR3 sequences, 14% of them singletons. The same sample was also studied in work on yellow fever vaccine responses in identical twins.

The sequenced sample consisted of CD4+ T cells sorted from blood. These receptors came from a woman under 30 in good health.

On this clonotype: One junction end does not reproduce the germline sequence, and a read error may be involved. This chain links TRBV20-1 with TRBJ2-5; possible D gene TRBD2, 5 bases. Germline CDR1 and CDR2: DFQATT and SNEGSKA (reference sequence). The CDR3 consists of 16 residues. The CDR3 DNA reads TGCTGTGCCCCCCCCAGCGGTGGTCGCGGACAAGAGACCCAGTACTTC. This translates into CCAPPSGGRGQETQYF.

The DNA for the CDR3 is TGCGCCAGCAGCTCGTGGACAGGGAACTATGGCTACACCTTC. This encodes CASSSWTGNYGYTF. The chain employs TRBV5-1 and TRBJ1-2; 8 positions agree with TRBD1. This CDR3 is 14 amino acids long. With V trimmed by 3 bases and J by 2 bases, 3 bases remained unmatched. CDR1 is SGHRS, CDR2 YFSETQ, per germline.

The chain uses TRBV2 and TRBJ1-1, with unresolved D. Germline CDR1 and CDR2: SNHLY and FYNNEI. The CDR3 has 14 amino acids. Trimming pared 4 bases from V and 0 bases from J, leaving 9 bases between. The CDR3 sequence is CASSVEQLNTEAFF. As DNA, the CDR3 is TGTGCCAGCAGTGTAGAACAGTTGAACACTGAAGCTTTCTTT.

V and J are TRBV20-1 and TRBJ2-7; TRBD2 agrees at 12 bases. The ends lost 0 bases at V and 6 bases at J; junction bases unmatched: 6. CDR3 length: 15 amino acids. Per the germline V gene, CDR1 is DFQATT and CDR2 is SNEGSKA (reference sequence). The CDR3: CSARDAQGLAGEQYF. For the CDR3, the DNA is TGCAGTGCTAGAGACGCGCAGGGACTAGCGGGCGAGCAGTACTTC.

The genes are TRBV5-1 and TRBJ2-1; TRBD2 is a possible D gene (5 bases). Looked up from germline, CDR1 is SGHRS and CDR2 is YFSETQ. The CDR3 runs to 14 residues. V dropped 5 bases and J dropped 3 bases, with 12 bases sitting between them. The CDR3 loop is CASSNGEIYNEQFF. CDR3 nucleotides: TGCGCCAGCAGTAACGGGGAGATCTACAATGAGCAGTTCTTC.

This clonotype was observed a few times. V is TRBV11-1 and J is TRBJ2-6; TRBD1 might be the D (7 bases). Germline CDR1 SGHAT, CDR2 FQDESV (reference sequence). The V gene lost 5 bases and the J gene lost 1 base, with 24 bases spanning the gap. The CDR3 is 20 amino acids. As DNA, the CDR3 is TGTGCCAGCAGCAAAAGGGCAAAGACAGGGAGGTATTCTGGGGCCAACGTCCTGACTTTC. This encodes CASSKRAKTGRYSGANVLTF.

The chain combines TRBV3-1 with TRBJ1-4; D might be TRBD1 (6 bases). Germline V gene sequence: CDR1 LGHDT, CDR2 YNNKEL (reference sequence). The CDR3 has 16 residues. Trimming removed 1 base from V and 4 bases from J, with 13 bases in between. The CDR3 region is CASSQGGGSYNEKLFF. The DNA for the CDR3 is TGTGCCAGCAGCCAAGGAGGGGGTAGTTATAATGAAAAACTGTTTTTT.

This clonotype has more than one count but fewer than ten. This chain connects TRBV6-2 or TRBV6-3 to TRBJ2-2, with 11 bases that match TRBD1. J gave up 3 bases and V 2 bases, and 14 bases lay outside the gene matches. Germline loops: CDR1 MNHEY, CDR2 SVGEGT. This CDR3 has 20 amino acids. The CDR3 DNA reads as TGTGCCAGCAGTTACCCGACGACGGACAGGGGGCGCGTGTACACCGGGGAGCTGTTTTTT. Amino acids: CASSYPTTDRGRVYTGELFF.

This clonotype was recorded a few times. The DNA for the CDR3 is TGTGCCAGCAGGGACAGGGGGATTCAGCCCCAGCATTTT. This sequence encodes CASRDRGIQPQHF. The rearrangement uses TRBV2 and TRBJ1-5; the match to TRBD1 covers 10 bases. From germline, CDR1 is SNHLY and CDR2 FYNNEI. This CDR3 is built from 13 residues. The J segment lost 6 bases and the V segment lost 6 bases, leaving 2 bases of the junction unmatched.

The chain uses TRBV5-6 and TRBJ2-5; possible D gene TRBD2, 6 bases. V lost 1 base and J 7 bases, leaving 20 bases between the germline ends. The CDR3 sequence is 16 residues long. CDR1 is SGHDT and CDR2 is YYEEEE in the germline V gene. Written as DNA, the CDR3 is TGTGCCAGCAGCTTGACGGGGGTATCCCCCGGTCGGACCCAGTACTTC. Its protein is CASSLTGVSPGRTQYF. Variable domain in full (rest from reference TRBV5-6 and TRBJ2-5): DAGVTQSPTHLIKTRGQQVTLRCSPKSGHDTVSWYQQALGQGPQFIFQYYEEEERQRGNFPDRFSGHQFPNYSSELNVNALLLGDSALYLCASSLTGVSPGRTQYFGPGTRLLVL.

This chain joins TRBV20-1 and TRBJ2-7; D may match TRBD1 or TRBD2 (6 bases each). There are 11 residues in the CDR3. Germline CDR1 and CDR2: DFQATT and SNEGSKA (reference sequence). CDR3 DNA sequence: TGCAGAGACCGGGGGCCCCACGAGCAGTACTTC. Encoded protein: CRDRGPHEQYF.

This clonotype came up a few times. CDR3 nucleotides: TGTGCCAGCAGTTTATCGCGGGGCGCTGGGGAGACCCAGTACTTC. This encodes CASSLSRGAGETQYF. The V gene is TRBV27, the J gene TRBJ2-5, with a weak D call TRBD2 (6 bases). Trimming stripped 0 bases from V and 5 bases from J, with 13 bases between. Looked up from germline, CDR1 is MNHEY and CDR2 is SMNVEV (reference sequence). The CDR3 is 15 amino acids.

The chain uses TRBV4-2 and TRBJ2-7; either TRBD1 or TRBD2 may supply D (5 bases each). The germline V and J ends were trimmed by 3 bases and 12 bases, with 21 bases remaining between them. Germline loops: CDR1 LGHNA, CDR2 YNFKEQ. The CDR3 extends over 14 amino acids. CDR3 DNA sequence: TGTGCCAGCAGCCATGAAAATACCGGGGACGGGACGTACTTC. Protein product: CASSHENTGDGTYF.

This clonotype was seen a handful of times. The rearrangement links TRBV6-1 to TRBJ1-1, with no clear D. V was pared by 5 bases and J by 10 bases, with 17 bases between. The CDR3 spans 13 residues. Germline loops: CDR1 MNHNS, CDR2 SASEGT. CDR3 DNA: TGTGCCAGCAGTCCTCCTTATCAGCGCGTAGCTTTCTTT. It is translated as CASSPPYQRVAFF.

This chain joins TRBV24-1 and TRBJ2-1; D gene ambiguous. The V end was cut by 0 bases, the J end by 7 bases, with 6 bases between. Looked up from germline, CDR1 is KGHDR and CDR2 is SFDVKD. This CDR3 comprises 13 residues. The CDR3: CATSDLWGNEQFF. The CDR3 DNA follows: TGTGCCACCAGTGATTTGTGGGGAAATGAGCAGTTCTTC.